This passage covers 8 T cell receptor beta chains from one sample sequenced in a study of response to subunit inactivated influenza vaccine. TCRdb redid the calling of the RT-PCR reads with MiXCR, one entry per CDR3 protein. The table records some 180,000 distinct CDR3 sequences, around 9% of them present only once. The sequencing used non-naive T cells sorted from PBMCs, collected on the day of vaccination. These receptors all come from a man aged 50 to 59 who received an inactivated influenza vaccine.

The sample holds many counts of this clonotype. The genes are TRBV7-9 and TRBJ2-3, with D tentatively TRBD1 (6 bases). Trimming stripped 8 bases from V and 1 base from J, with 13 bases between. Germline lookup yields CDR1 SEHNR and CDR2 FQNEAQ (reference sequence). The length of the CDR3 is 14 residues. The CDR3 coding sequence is TGTGCCAGCCAGGTCAGGGGAGGCACAGATACGCAGTATTTT. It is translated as CASQVRGGTDTQYF.

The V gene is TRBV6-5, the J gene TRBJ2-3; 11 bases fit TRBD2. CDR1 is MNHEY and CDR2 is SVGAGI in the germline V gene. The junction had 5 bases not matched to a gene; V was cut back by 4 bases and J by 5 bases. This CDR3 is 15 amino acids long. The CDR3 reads CASSSVAGGLDTQYF. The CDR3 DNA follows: TGTGCCAGCAGTTCTGTAGCGGGAGGGTTAGATACGCAGTATTTT.

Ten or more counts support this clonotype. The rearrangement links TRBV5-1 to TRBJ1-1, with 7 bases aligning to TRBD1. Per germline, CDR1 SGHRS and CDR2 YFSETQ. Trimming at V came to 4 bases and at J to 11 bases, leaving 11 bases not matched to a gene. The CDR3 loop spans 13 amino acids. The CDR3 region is CASSQGQEVSAFF. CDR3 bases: TGCGCCAGCAGCCAAGGACAGGAGGTATCCGCTTTCTTT.

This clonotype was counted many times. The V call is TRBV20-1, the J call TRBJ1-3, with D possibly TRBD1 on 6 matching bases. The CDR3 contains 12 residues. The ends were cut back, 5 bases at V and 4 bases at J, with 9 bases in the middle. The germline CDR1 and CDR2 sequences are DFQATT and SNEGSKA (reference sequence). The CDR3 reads CSARQVGNTIYF. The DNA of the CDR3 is TGCAGTGCTCGACAGGTCGGAAACACCATATATTTT.

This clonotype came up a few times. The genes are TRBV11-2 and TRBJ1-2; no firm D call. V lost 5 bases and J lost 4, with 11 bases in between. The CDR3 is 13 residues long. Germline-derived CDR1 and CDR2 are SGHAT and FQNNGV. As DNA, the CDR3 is TGTGCCAGCAGCCCGGACGGAGGCTATGGCTACACCTTC. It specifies CASSPDGGYGYTF. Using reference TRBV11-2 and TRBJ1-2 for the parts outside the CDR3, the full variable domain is EAGVAQSPRYKIIEKRQSVAFWCNPISGHATLYWYQQILGQGPKLLIQFQNNGVVDDSQLPKDRFSAERLKGVDSTLKIQPAKLEDSAVYLCASSPDGGYGYTFGSGTRLTVV.

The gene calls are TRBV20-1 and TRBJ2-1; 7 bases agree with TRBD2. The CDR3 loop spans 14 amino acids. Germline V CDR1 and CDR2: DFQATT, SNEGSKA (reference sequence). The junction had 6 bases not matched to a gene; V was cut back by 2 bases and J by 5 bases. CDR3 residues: CSARSHSGNNEQFF. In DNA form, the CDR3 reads TGCAGTGCTAGATCTCACAGCGGGAACAATGAGCAGTTCTTC.

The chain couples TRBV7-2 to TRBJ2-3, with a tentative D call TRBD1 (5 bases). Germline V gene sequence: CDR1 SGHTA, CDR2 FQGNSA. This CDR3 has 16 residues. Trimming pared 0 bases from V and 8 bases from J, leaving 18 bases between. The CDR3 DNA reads TGTGCCAGCAGCTTAGCGGTTGGCAGCTCAGGGCGTACGCAGTATTTT. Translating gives CASSLAVGSSGRTQYF.

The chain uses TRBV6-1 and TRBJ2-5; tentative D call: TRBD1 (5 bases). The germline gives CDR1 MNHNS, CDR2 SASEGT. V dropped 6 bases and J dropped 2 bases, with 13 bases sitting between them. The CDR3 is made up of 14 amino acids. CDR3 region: CASRLTAPQETQYF. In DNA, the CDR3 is TGTGCCAGCAGATTGACAGCTCCTCAAGAGACCCAGTACTTC.